This T cell receptor beta chain was sequenced during a study of blood T cell repertoires in COVID-19. Overall study: COVID-19 samples collected from the United States, Italy and Spain covered acute and convalescent phases.

This CDR3 region has 15 residues. Trimming removed 4 bases from V and 1 base from J, with 10 bases in between. From germline, CDR1 is LGHNT and CDR2 FRNRAP. Under the authors' procedure: It was from reference gene primer amplification that nucleated cell counts were estimated. The protocol was immunoSEQ multiplex PCR, while the TCRdb copy is restricted to in-frame clones and leaves out a portion. The DNA was the basis for D and trimming; V, J and clone size are from that table. The table shows 130,000 to 150,000 clones, with over 65% occurring only once. The material sequenced was peripheral blood. This receptor was identified in a human donor in a cohort sampled during active COVID-19. This rearrangement joins TRBV12-5 to TRBJ2-2; no clear D. CDR3 nucleotide sequence: TGTGCTAGTGGTTACCCCGGCGGGAACACCGGGGAGCTGTTTTTT. It specifies CASGYPGGNTGELFF. Complete variable domain (other parts from reference TRBV12-5 and TRBJ2-2): DARVTQTPRHKVTEMGQEVTMRCQPILGHNTVFWYRQTMMQGLELLAYFRNRAPLDDSGMPKDRFSAEMPDATLATLKIQPSEPRDSAVYFCASGYPGGNTGELFFGEGSRLTVL.